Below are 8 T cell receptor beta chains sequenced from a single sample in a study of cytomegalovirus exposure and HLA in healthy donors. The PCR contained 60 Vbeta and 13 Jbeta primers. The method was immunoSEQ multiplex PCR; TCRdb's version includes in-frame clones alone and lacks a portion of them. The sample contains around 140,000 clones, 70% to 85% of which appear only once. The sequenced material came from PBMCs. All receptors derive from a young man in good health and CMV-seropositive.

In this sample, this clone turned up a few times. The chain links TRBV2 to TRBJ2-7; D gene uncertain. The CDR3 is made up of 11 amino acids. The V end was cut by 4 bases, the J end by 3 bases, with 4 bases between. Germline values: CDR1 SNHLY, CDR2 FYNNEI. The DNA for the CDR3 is TGTGCCAGCAGTGGCGGCTACGAGCAGTACTTC. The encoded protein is CASSGGYEQYF.

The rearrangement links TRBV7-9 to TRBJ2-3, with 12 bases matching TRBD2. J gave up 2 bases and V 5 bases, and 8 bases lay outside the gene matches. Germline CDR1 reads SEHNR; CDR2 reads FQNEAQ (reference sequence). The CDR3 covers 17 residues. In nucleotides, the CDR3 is TGTGCCAGCAGCCTTCATGGACTAGCGGGGTTCACAGATACGCAGTATTTT. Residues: CASSLHGLAGFTDTQYF.

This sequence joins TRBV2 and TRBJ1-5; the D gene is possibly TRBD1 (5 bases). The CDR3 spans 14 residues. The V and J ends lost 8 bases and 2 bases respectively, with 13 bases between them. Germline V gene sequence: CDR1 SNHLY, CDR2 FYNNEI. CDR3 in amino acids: CASGRGGGNQPQHF. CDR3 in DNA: TGTGCCAGCGGGAGGGGTGGGGGCAATCAGCCCCAGCATTTT.

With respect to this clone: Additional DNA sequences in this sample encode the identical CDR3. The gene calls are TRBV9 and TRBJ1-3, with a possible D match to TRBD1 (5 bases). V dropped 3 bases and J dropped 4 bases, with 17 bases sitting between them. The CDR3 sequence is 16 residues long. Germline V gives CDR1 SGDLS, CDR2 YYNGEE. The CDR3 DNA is TGTGCCAGCAGCGACCCGGACGGGGGACCCGGAAACACCATATATTTT. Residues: CASSDPDGGPGNTIYF.

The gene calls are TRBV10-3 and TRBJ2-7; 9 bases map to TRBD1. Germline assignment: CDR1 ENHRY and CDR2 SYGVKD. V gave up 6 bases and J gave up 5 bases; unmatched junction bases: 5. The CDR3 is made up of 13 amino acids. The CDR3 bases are TGTGCCATCAGGCGGGGACAGGGCGACGAGCAGTACTTC. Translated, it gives CAIRRGQGDEQYF.

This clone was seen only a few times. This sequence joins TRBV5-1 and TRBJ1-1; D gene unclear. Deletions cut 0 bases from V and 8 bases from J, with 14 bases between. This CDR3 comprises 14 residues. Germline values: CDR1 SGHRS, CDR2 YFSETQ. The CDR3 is CASSLGREGKEAFF. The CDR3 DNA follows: TGCGCCAGCAGCTTGGGGCGGGAAGGAAAAGAAGCTTTCTTT. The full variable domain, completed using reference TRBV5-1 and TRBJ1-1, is KAGVTQTPRYLIKTRGQQVTLSCSPISGHRSVSWYQQTPGQGLQFLFEYFSETQRNKGNFPGRFSGRQFSNSRSEMNVSTLELGDSALYLCASSLGREGKEAFFGQGTRLTVV.

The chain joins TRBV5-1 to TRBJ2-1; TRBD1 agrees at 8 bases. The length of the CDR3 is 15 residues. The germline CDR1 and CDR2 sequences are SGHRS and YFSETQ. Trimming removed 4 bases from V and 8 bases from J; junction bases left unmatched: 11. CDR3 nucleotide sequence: TGCGCCAGCAGCGGTGGCAGGGGGCCACGCGATGAGCAGTTCTTC. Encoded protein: CASSGGRGPRDEQFF.

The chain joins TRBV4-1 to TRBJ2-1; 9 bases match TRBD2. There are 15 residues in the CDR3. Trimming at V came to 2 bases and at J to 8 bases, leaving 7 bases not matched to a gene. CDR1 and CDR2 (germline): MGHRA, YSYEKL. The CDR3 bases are TGCGCCAGCAGCCAAAGGGCGGGGGGGCCATATGAGCAGTTCTTC. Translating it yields CASSQRAGGPYEQFF.